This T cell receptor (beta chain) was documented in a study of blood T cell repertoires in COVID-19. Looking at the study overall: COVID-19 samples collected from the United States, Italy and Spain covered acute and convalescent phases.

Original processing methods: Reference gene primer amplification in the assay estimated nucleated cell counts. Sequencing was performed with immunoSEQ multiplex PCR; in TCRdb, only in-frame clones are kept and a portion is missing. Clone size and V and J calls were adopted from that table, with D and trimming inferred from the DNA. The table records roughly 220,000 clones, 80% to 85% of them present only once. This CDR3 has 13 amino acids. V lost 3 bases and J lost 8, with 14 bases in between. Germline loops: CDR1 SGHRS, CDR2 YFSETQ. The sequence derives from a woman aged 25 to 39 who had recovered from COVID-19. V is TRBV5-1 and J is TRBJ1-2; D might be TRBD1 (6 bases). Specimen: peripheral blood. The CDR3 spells CASSSLQGFGYTF. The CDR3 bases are TGCGCCAGCAGCTCCTTACAGGGCTTCGGCTACACCTTC. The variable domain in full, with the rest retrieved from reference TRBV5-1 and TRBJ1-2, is KAGVTQTPRYLIKTRGQQVTLSCSPISGHRSVSWYQQTPGQGLQFLFEYFSETQRNKGNFPGRFSGRQFSNSRSEMNVSTLELGDSALYLCASSSLQGFGYTFGSGTRLTVV.